By frequency in the sample, the clone carrying this T cell receptor (beta chain) is large. What it binds is unknown. This sample was taken from a study of T cell repertoires in aging, cancer and after chemotherapy. About the study: Repeat sampling of healthy donors over several months to years showed clear clonal overlap. Study-wide results and caveats: In healthy donors, age-related TCR diversity loss mainly reflected lost richness. Age-matched healthy donors had significantly more diverse, less clonal blood TCR repertoires than untreated cancer patients. Median generation probability rose over the chemotherapy interval in each cancer cohort, suggesting rebound thymic output.

The template was genomic DNA from peripheral blood, not RNA. A mixed TRB-A/B primer pool amplified rearranged TRB by multiplex touch-down PCR. TCRdb re-derived calls from the multiplex PCR reads in MiXCR, one entry per CDR3 protein. The sample lists over 4,500 distinct CDR3 sequences, roughly 30% occurring once. V lost 3 bases, J lost 6 bases, and 17 bases lay in between. CDR1 and CDR2 from the germline V gene are SQVTM and ANQGSEA. The CDR3 extends over 15 amino acids. The rearrangement joins TRBV29-1 to TRBJ1-4; TRBD1 might be the D (5 bases). This receptor was identified in a human donor in good health. The sample taken for sequencing was blood. CDR3 sequence (DNA): TGCAGCGTTGACATCGCTAGCACAGGTCATGAAAAACTGTTTTTT. It encodes CSVDIASTGHEKLFF.